Listed below are T cell receptor beta chains from one sample, sequenced in a study of blood T cell repertoires in COVID-19. Method: immunoSEQ multiplex PCR; TCRdb's copy keeps in-frame clones and lacks some. The data contain roughly 130,000 clones, around 80% of them seen just once; the ten biggest clones take up roughly 1.9%. Sequenced: peripheral blood. These receptors all come from a man between 65 and 79 years old with acute or convalescent COVID-19. The CDR3 runs from the conserved cysteine through the conserved F or W. D genes are given only for firm matches. Clone sizes are given selectively: once, few, many, or a class where the clone is expanded.

clone size,D gene,J gene,V gene,CDR3 protein,CDR3 DNA
-,TRBD1,TRBJ1-4,TRBV6-4,CASSPGQATNEKLFF,TGTGCCAGCAGCCCAGGACAGGCAACTAATGAAAAACTGTTTTTT
-,-,TRBJ1-4,TRBV2,CASSDKPGGPNEKLFF,TGTGCCAGCAGTGATAAGCCCGGGGGGCCAAATGAAAAACTGTTTTTT
-,TRBD1,TRBJ1-3,TRBV3-1/TRBV3-2,CASSRGQGGNTIYF,TGTGCCAGCAGCCGTGGACAGGGTGGAAACACCATATATTTT
-,TRBD1,TRBJ2-2,TRBV10-2,CASRGTGGTGELFF,TGCGCCAGCAGAGGGACAGGGGGAACCGGGGAGCTGTTTTTT
once,-,TRBJ1-3,TRBV5-1,CASSLEQGVSGNTIYF,TGCGCCAGCAGCTTGGAACAGGGAGTTTCTGGAAACACCATATATTTT
-,-,TRBJ2-1,TRBV10-3,CAISEFEKWSSYNEQFF,TGTGCCATCAGTGAATTCGAGAAATGGAGCTCCTACAATGAGCAGTTCTTC
-,TRBD2,TRBJ2-7,TRBV6-5,CASTTSGSTYEQYF,TGTGCCAGTACTACTAGCGGGTCCACCTACGAGCAGTACTTC
once,-,TRBJ2-2,TRBV23-1,CASSQSGGNPNTGELFF,TGCGCCAGCAGTCAATCGGGAGGAAACCCGAACACCGGGGAGCTGTTTTTT
-,TRBD1,TRBJ2-2,TRBV10-3,CAIRADRVTGELFF,TGTGCCATCAGAGCCGACAGGGTCACCGGGGAGCTGTTTTTT
-,-,TRBJ2-2,TRBV6-5,CATTGNTGELFF,TGTGCCACGACAGGGAACACCGGGGAGCTGTTTTTT
-,-,TRBJ1-6,TRBV9,CASSVAPDSPLHF,TGTGCCAGCAGCGTAGCTCCCGATTCACCCCTCCACTTT
-,-,TRBJ1-5,TRBV4-1,CASSPNYREYGNQPQHF,TGCGCCAGCAGCCCCAATTACCGAGAGTACGGCAATCAGCCCCAGCATTTT
many,-,TRBJ1-1,TRBV4-2,CASSQGGRDTEAFF,TGTGCCAGCAGCCAAGGGGGGCGCGACACTGAAGCTTTCTTT
once,TRBD1,TRBJ2-3,TRBV6-6,CASSRQGSTDTQYF,TGTGCCAGCAGTAGACAGGGGTCCACAGATACGCAGTATTTT
once,-,TRBJ2-3,TRBV4-1,CASSQAQGSTTDTQYF,TGCGCCAGCAGCCAGGCCCAGGGTTCTACCACAGATACGCAGTATTTT
-,-,TRBJ2-5,TRBV30,CAGDRGGETQYF,TGTGCCGGGGACAGAGGAGGGGAGACCCAGTACTTC
-,-,TRBJ2-7,TRBV2,CASGGRLLGYEQYF,TGTGCCAGCGGCGGCCGCTTGCTTGGGTACGAGCAGTACTTC
-,-,TRBJ1-3,TRBV2,CASIVGGVRSGNTIYF,TGTGCCAGCATTGTTGGGGGGGTTAGGTCTGGAAACACCATATATTTT
-,-,TRBJ2-5,TRBV5-1,CASSFGEAGETQYF,TGCGCCAGCAGCTTTGGGGAGGCAGGGGAGACCCAGTACTTC
-,-,TRBJ1-1,TRBV7-9,CASSSQGLEAFF,TGTGCCAGCAGCTCCCAGGGGCTTGAAGCTTTCTTT
-,TRBD1,TRBJ2-1,TRBV20-1,CSQGVDEQFF,TGCAGTCAGGGGGTCGATGAGCAGTTCTTC